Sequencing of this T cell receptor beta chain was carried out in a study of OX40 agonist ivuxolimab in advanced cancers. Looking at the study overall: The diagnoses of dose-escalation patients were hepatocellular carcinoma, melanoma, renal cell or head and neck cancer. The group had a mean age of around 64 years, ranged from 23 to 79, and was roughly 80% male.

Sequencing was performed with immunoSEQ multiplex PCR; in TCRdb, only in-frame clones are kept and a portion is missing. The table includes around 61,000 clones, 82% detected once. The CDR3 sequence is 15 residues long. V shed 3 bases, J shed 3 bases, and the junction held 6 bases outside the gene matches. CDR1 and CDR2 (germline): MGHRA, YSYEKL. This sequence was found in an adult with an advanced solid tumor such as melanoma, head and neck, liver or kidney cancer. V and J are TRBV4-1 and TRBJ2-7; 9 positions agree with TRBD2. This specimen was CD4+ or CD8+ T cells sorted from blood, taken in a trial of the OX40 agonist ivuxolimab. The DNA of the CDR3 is TGCGCCAGCAGCCAGGGGACTAGCAGTTACTACGAGCAGTACTTC. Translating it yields CASSQGTSSYYEQYF.